One sample yielded the 15 T cell receptor beta chains listed below, sequenced in a study of T-cell reconstitution after alpha-beta-depleted transplantation in children. Researchers prepared the TCRbeta library using unique molecular identifiers, the study reports. In TCRdb, the PCR reads were re-called with MiXCR into one record per CDR3 protein. Found here are just under 150,000 distinct CDR3 sequences, around 9% of them singletons; the top ten hold less than 20%. The sample here was PBMCs, mostly from graft donor cells, taken 180 days after TCRalphabeta/CD19-depleted stem cell transplant. These receptors were collected from a female patient aged 2-15 years who had a stem cell transplant for congenital amegakaryocytic thrombocytopenia, so the T cells may come from the graft donor.

This clonotype was counted many times. The rearrangement links TRBV3-1 to TRBJ1-1, with D unresolved. This CDR3 comprises 14 residues. V shed 4 bases and J shed 6 bases, with 15 bases lying between them. Germline V gives CDR1 LGHDT, CDR2 YNNKEL (reference sequence). The CDR3 reads CASSLRNSRPEAFF. The CDR3 DNA reads as TGTGCCAGCAGCCTCAGGAATAGTAGACCTGAAGCTTTCTTT.

In this sample, this clonotype turned up a few times. The chain combines TRBV28 with TRBJ1-5, with D maybe TRBD1 (5 bases). Germline V CDR1 and CDR2: MDHEN, SYDVKM. The CDR3 runs to 14 residues. V lost 5 bases to trimming and J lost 11 bases, with 19 bases between them. DNA for the CDR3: TGTGCCAGCAGTCAATCCTGGCACCTAGGGGCCCAGCATTTT. Translating it yields CASSQSWHLGAQHF.

This clonotype was counted ten times or more. The rearrangement links TRBV30 to TRBJ1-1, with D uncertain. Deletions cut 0 bases from V and 0 bases from J, with 5 bases between. The CDR3 totals 13 residues. Looked up from germline, CDR1 is GTSNPN and CDR2 is SVGIG (reference sequence). The DNA of the CDR3 is TGTGCCTGGAGTGTAATGGTGAACACTGAAGCTTTCTTT. It encodes CAWSVMVNTEAFF. The entire variable domain, with the rest obtained from reference TRBV30 and TRBJ1-1, is as follows: SQTIHQWPATLVQPVGSPLSLECTVEGTSNPNLYWYRQAAGRGLQLLFYSVGIGQISSEVPQNLSASRPQDRQFILSSKKLLLSDSGFYLCAWSVMVNTEAFFGQGTRLTVV.

In regard to this clonotype: A read error may explain this, as a much larger clone is one base away. The gene calls are TRBV7-2 and TRBJ1-6; no firm D call. CDR1 is SGHTA and CDR2 is FQGNSA in the germline V gene. CDR3 size: 13 residues. In DNA, the CDR3 is TGTGCCAGCAGCTTATCGGTAAATTCACCCATCCACTTT. It is translated as CASSLSVNSPIHF.

This clonotype was picked up many times. One end of the junction does not line up with germline, which may come from a read error. CDR3 sequence: CSAGDPTGGNQPQHF. CDR3 in DNA: TGCAGTGCTGGAGACCCGACAGGGGGCAATCAGCCCCAGCATTTT. The rearrangement links TRBV20-1 to TRBJ1-5, with 8 nucleotides matching TRBD1. This CDR3 contains 15 residues. Germline assignment: CDR1 DFQATT and CDR2 SNEGSKA (reference sequence).

This clonotype occurred many times. The V call is TRBV5-5, the J call TRBJ2-1, with D unresolved. The V gene lost 1 base and the J gene lost 1 base, with 15 bases spanning the gap. Germline V gene lookup returns CDR1 SGHKS and CDR2 YYEKEE (reference sequence). The CDR3 extends over 17 amino acids. CDR3 loop: CASSLSLPLASYNEQFF. CDR3 coding DNA: TGTGCCAGCAGCTTGTCCCTTCCCTTAGCTTCCTACAATGAGCAGTTCTTC.

This clonotype was counted many times. CDR3 coding DNA: TGTGCCAGCAGTTCTGGGGGTTGGGAGACCCAGTACTTC. Translated: CASSSGGWETQYF. The V gene is TRBV12-3 or TRBV12-4, the J gene TRBJ2-5; the D call may be TRBD1 or TRBD2 (5 bases each). The CDR3 loop spans 13 amino acids. The germline V and J ends were trimmed by 4 bases and 5 bases, with 11 bases remaining between them.

Many counts were recorded for this clonotype. The rearrangement uses TRBV15 and TRBJ1-4; the match to TRBD1 covers 7 bases. Germline CDR1 LNHNV, CDR2 YYDKDF (reference sequence). The CDR3 runs 15 residues. Unmatched junction bases numbered 7, after V lost 1 base and J lost 8 bases. The CDR3 spells CATSRGGTVKEKLFF. In nucleotides, the CDR3 is TGTGCCACCAGCAGAGGCGGGACAGTAAAGGAAAAACTGTTTTTT.

At least ten counts were recorded for this clonotype. The genes are TRBV29-1 and TRBJ1-1; D uncertain. Germline CDR1 reads SQVTM; CDR2 reads ANQGSEA. This CDR3 is 14 amino acids long. Trimming shortened V by 4 bases and J by 5 bases, and 17 bases separated the two germline ends. The CDR3 coding sequence is TGCAGCGTTGTGTTTGAGGCCGGTTTGACTGAAGCTTTCTTT. Its protein is CSVVFEAGLTEAFF.

With regard to this clonotype: Being one base from a much bigger clone, this may be a read error. Since no conserved phenylalanine or tryptophan closes the CDR3, a read error is the likely cause. V usage is TRBV28 and J usage is TRBJ2-7, with D perhaps TRBD2 (5 bases). The germline V gene has CDR1 MDHEN and CDR2 SYDVKM. This CDR3 has 13 residues. V was clipped by 5 bases and J by 0 bases, with 8 bases between them. The CDR3 DNA reads TGTGCCAGCAGTCCGGGGAGCTCCTACGAGCAGTACTTG. The encoded protein is CASSPGSSYEQYL.

This clonotype was seen only a few times. The genes are TRBV14 and TRBJ2-5, with 10 positions matching TRBD2. Germline V gene data show CDR1 as SGHDN and CDR2 as FVKESK. J lost 5 bases, V lost 4 bases, and 4 bases had no gene match. This CDR3 comprises 14 residues. The CDR3 coding sequence is TGTGCCAGCAGCCTAAATAGCGGGAGGGAGACCCAGTACTTC. It codes for CASSLNSGRETQYF.

This clonotype has ten or more counts. The junction and the germline gene differ at one end; a read error may be behind it. The chain joins TRBV7-6 to TRBJ1-1, with unresolved D. Germline loops: CDR1 SGHVS, CDR2 FNYEAQ. This CDR3 comprises 13 residues. CDR3: CASSLDLNTEAFF. The CDR3, as DNA: TGCGCCAGCAGCTTGGATCTGAACACTGAAGCTTTCTTT.

The rearrangement joins TRBV12-3 or TRBV12-4 to TRBJ2-1; TRBD1 matches at 10 bases. V dropped 11 bases and J dropped 4; count of bases not matched to a gene: 5. CDR3 length equals 13 residues. The CDR3 protein is CAGRQGAYNEQFF. The CDR3 bases are TGTGCCGGAAGACAGGGGGCTTACAATGAGCAGTTCTTC.

The chain carries TRBV12-3 or TRBV12-4 and TRBJ2-5; the D gene could be TRBD1 or TRBD2 (5 bases each). This CDR3 contains 15 residues. Trimming stripped 5 bases from V and 5 bases from J, with 18 bases between. Here the CDR3 reads CASSRRDPGGETQYF. The CDR3 nucleotides are TGTGCCAGCAGTCGCAGGGACCCGGGCGGGGAGACCCAGTACTTC.

This clonotype was found many times. The chain employs TRBV5-1 and TRBJ1-5; D possibly corresponds to TRBD1 (5 bases). CDR3 length: 13 residues. V lost 4 bases to trimming and J lost 3 bases, with 8 bases between them. Germline CDR1 reads SGHRS; CDR2 reads YFSETQ. The CDR3 DNA sequence: TGCGCCAGCAGCCGGGGACTCAATCAGCCCCAGCATTTT. The encoded protein is CASSRGLNQPQHF.